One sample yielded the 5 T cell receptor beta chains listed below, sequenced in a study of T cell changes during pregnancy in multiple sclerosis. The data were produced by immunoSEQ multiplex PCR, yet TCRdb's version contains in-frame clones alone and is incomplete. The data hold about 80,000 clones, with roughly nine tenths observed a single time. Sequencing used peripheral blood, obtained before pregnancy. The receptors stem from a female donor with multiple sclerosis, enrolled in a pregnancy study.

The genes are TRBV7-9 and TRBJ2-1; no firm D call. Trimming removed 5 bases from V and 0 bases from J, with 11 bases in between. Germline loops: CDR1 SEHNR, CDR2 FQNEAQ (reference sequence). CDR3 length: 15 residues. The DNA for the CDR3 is TGTGCCAGCAGCCCACTCCGGAGCTCCTACAATGAGCAGTTCTTC. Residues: CASSPLRSSYNEQFF.

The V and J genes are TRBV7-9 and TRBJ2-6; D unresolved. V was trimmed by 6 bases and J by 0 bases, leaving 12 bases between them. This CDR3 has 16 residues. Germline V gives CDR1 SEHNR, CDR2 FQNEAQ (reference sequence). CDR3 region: CASSPPVPSGANVLTF. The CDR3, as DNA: TGTGCCAGCAGTCCCCCGGTGCCCTCTGGGGCCAACGTCCTGACTTTC.

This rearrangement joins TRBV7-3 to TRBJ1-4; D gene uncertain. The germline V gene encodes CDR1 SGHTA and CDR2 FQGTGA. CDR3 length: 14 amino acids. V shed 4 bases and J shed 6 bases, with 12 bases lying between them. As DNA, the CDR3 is TGTGCCAGCAGCTCGTGGATGAGCGATGAAAAACTGTTTTTT. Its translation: CASSSWMSDEKLFF.

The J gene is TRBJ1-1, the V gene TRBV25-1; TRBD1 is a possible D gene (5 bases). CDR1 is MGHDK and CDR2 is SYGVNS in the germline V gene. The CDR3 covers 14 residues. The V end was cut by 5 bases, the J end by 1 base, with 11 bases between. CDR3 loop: CASSPLGGNTEAFF. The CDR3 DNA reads TGTGCCAGCAGTCCCTTGGGGGGGAACACTGAAGCTTTCTTT.

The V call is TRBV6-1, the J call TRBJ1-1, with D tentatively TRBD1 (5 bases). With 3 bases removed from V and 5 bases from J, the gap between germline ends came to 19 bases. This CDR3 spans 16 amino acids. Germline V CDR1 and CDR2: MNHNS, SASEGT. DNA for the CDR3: TGTGCCAGCAGTGATTGGGCAGGTCGGGGGGGGACTGAAGCTTTCTTT. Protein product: CASSDWAGRGGTEAFF.